This TCR beta chain is from a study of OX40 agonist ivuxolimab in advanced cancers. For the study in its entirety: Ivuxolimab was an agonistic, fully human IgG2 monoclonal antibody directed against OX40 (CD134), a costimulatory receptor. Intravenous ivuxolimab was administered to patients every 2 weeks at six dose levels: 0.01, 0.1, 0.3, 1.5, 3 and 10 mg/kg. Among the roughly 52 dose-escalation patients, around 19 had hepatocellular carcinoma, roughly 15 melanoma, 9 renal cell carcinoma and 9 head and neck cancer. The dose-escalation cohort was approximately 83% male with a mean age of about 60 years, ranging from about 20 to 80. Prior anti-PD-1, anti-PD-L1 or anti-CTLA-4 therapy was permitted, and checkpoint inhibitors had been received by 40% to 50% of dose-escalation patients. Partial responses were achieved by three dose-escalation patients, of whom one had hepatocellular carcinoma and two had cutaneous melanoma. Peripheral TCRbeta sequencing aimed to test whether ivuxolimab altered TCR sequence diversity and caused clonal T-cell expansion. The paper describes the monotherapy dose-escalation part (N = 52 patients) of the phase I trial of ivuxolimab.

Patients with a history of autoimmune disease or receiving systemic immunosuppression were excluded from the trial. Peripheral blood for TCR sequencing was collected from all dose cohorts at baseline, on cycle 4 day 1, and on cycle 7 day 1. The samples were taken from a phase I, first-in-human, multicenter, open-label dose-escalation trial of ivuxolimab. Adults with locally advanced or metastatic head and neck squamous cell, hepatocellular, melanoma or renal cell carcinoma were enrolled in the trial. CD4+ and CD8+ T cells were sorted separately from peripheral blood before TCR sequencing. Genomic DNA was extracted from sorted cells for sequencing of the TCRbeta CDR3 region. TCRbeta CDR3 regions were sequenced using the immunoSEQ Assay. TCRdb re-hosts the immuneACCESS table, in-frame sequences only. Its copies lack some clones; in the studies checked, an unresolved V gene accounts for under half of them, and the cause for the rest is not known. The sample contains approximately 58,000 clones, roughly 86% of them found a single time. The biggest ten clones account for about 2.6% of the sample.

CDR1 and CDR2 are drawn from the germline V gene: MGHRA, YSYEKL. Including cysteine and phenylalanine, the CDR3 has 16 amino acids. CDR3 DNA is the only sequence kept; it has 48 bases, read in frame from the first base. V is reduced by 0 bases and J by 9 bases, leaving a spacing of 15 bases between them. A word on this clone: What this receptor recognizes is not known. One base away there is no much larger clone; base qualities are not given.

Study-level results and caveats: Low levels of normalized T-cell clonal expansion were also seen in some patients who did not respond. In the 0.1-3.0 mg/kg groups, partial responders were among the patients with the lowest normalized peripheral clonal expansion, particularly in CD8+ T cells. At doses of 0.1 to 3.0 mg/kg, clonal expansion of both CD4+ and CD8+ blood T cells was observed from baseline to week 6. On average, CD8+ T cells showed more expanded clones than CD4+ T cells after ivuxolimab. The antigen specificity of the peripheral T cells that underwent clonal expansion was not determined.

This receptor was obtained from an adult with an advanced solid tumor such as melanoma, head and neck, liver or kidney cancer. Specimen: CD4+ or CD8+ T cells sorted from blood, collected in a trial of the OX40 agonist ivuxolimab. The V and J segments used are TRBV4-1 and TRBJ1-6; D gene: possibly TRBD1, on 5 matching bases. The sequenced DNA is TGCGCCAGCAGCCAAGAAAGGGGCAGGGCTAGTTCACCCCTCCACTTT. Its translation reads: CASSQERGRASSPLHF.